This is a list of T cell receptor beta chains from one sample in a study of blood T cell repertoires in COVID-19. TCRdb keeps only in-frame clones here, not all; method: immunoSEQ multiplex PCR. Here the sample spans about 220,000 clones, approximately 80% being singletons. The sequencing input was peripheral blood. These receptors all stem from a young man with active or convalescent COVID-19. Each CDR3 is given with its conserved first and last residue. D genes are given only for firm matches. The size of a clone is reported for some rows only, either as once, few or many, or as a class for expanded clones.

j_gene | v_gene | d_gene | abundance | CDR3nt | CDR3aa
TRBJ2-2 | TRBV9 | - | - | TGTGCCAGCAGCCCACTCACCCCAGGGCCGACCGGGGAGCTGTTTTTT | CASSPLTPGPTGELFF
TRBJ2-1 | TRBV7-2 | TRBD1 | - | TGTGCCAGCAGCTCACAGGGGGCCGCTGAGCAGTTCTTC | CASSSQGAAEQFF
TRBJ1-5 | TRBV30 | - | - | TGTGCCTGGAGTGTCCAGGGGAGAGGGTCCCAGCATTTT | CAWSVQGRGSQHF
TRBJ1-5 | TRBV5-5 | - | - | TGTGCCAGCAGCCCTAATAGCAATCAGCCCCAGCATTTT | CASSPNSNQPQHF
TRBJ2-1 | TRBV7-3 | TRBD2 | - | TGTGCCAGCAGCGCCCAGGGGACTAGCGGGCCCTGGGGGAAAAATGAGCAGTTCTTC | CASSAQGTSGPWGKNEQFF
TRBJ1-5 | TRBV23-1 | TRBD1 | few | TGCGCCAGCAGTCAGGTTGGACAGGTCCTATATAGCAATCAGCCCCAGCATTTT | CASSQVGQVLYSNQPQHF
TRBJ2-1 | TRBV18 | TRBD2 | - | TGTGCCAGCTCACCAACGGGAGGGCCGGGGAATGAGCAGTTCTTC | CASSPTGGPGNEQFF
TRBJ2-7 | TRBV2 | - | once | TGTGCCAGCAGGGGCGGAGGGAGCTCCTACGAGCAGTACTTC | CASRGGGSSYEQYF
TRBJ1-5 | TRBV7-2 | - | once | TGTGCCAGCAGCTTAGCAGGAGCGCCCGGCAATCAGCCCCAGCATTTT | CASSLAGAPGNQPQHF
TRBJ2-1 | TRBV9 | TRBD2 | - | TGTGCCAGCAGCGTAGGTGGAAGCGGGGAGTGGAGTGAGCAGTTCTTC | CASSVGGSGEWSEQFF
TRBJ2-3 | TRBV27 | - | - | TGTGCCAGCAGTCTAGGGGCAGCAGATACGCAGTATTTT | CASSLGAADTQYF
TRBJ2-1 | TRBV15 | - | - | TGTGCCACCAGCAGAGACGGACTCCCTAGCTCCTACAATGAGCAGTTCTTC | CATSRDGLPSSYNEQFF
TRBJ2-1 | TRBV30 | - | - | TGTGCCTTCAGGTCCTACAATGAGCAGTTCTTC | CAFRSYNEQFF
TRBJ1-6 | TRBV6-5 | - | - | TGTGCCAGCAGGGCCTTATCCAGGGAAGATTCACCCCTCCACTTT | CASRALSREDSPLHF
TRBJ2-7 | TRBV11-2 | - | - | TGTGCCAGCAGCCCCCCCGGCACGAGGGGGTCCTACGAGCAGTACTTC | CASSPPGTRGSYEQYF
TRBJ1-2 | TRBV27 | - | few | TGTGCCAGCAGTTTATCTGGTGGCAAAAACTATGGCTACACCTTC | CASSLSGGKNYGYTF